This T cell receptor (beta chain) was recovered during a study of CD8 T cells in ankylosing spondylitis (dated by TCRdb to about 2017). The study in broad terms: The study set out to find disease-linked TCR variants by profiling T cell receptor beta repertoires in ankylosing spondylitis patients and healthy donors. Peripheral blood was sampled, and synovial fluid was additionally collected from ankylosing spondylitis patients. The full study cohort comprised 25 ankylosing spondylitis patients and over 95 healthy donors. Overall study results and their limits: Some motif variants were previously reported in synovial fluid and blood of reactive arthritis patients, suggesting common disease-initiation mechanisms. The disease-linked clones were reported as significantly enriched in matched synovial fluid samples from ankylosing spondylitis patients. Blood from ankylosing spondylitis patients appeared to be characterized by a TCR beta motif composed of about eight highly homologous amino acid variants. The disease-linked clones had a CD8+ phenotype and were found at relatively low frequencies in peripheral blood.

About this clonotype itself: The specificity of this receptor is unknown. Within one base of it there is no much larger clone, and no base qualities were kept.

Deletion took 3 bases off V and 1 base off J, with a span of 13 bases between the germline ends. Its CDR3 holds 15 amino acids, cysteine through phenylalanine. Only CDR3 DNA is held: 45 bases, read in frame from base 1. CDR1 and CDR2, looked up from the germline V gene, are SGDLS and YYNGEE. Sequencing relied on an Illumina HiSeq 2500. TCR beta libraries were prepared by quantitative 5'-RACE with molecular barcodes. The paper's processing steps were these. A new computational method, built on a probabilistic model of VDJ rearrangement, was used to identify disease-linked TCR variants. TCRdb applied fastp at Q25 and MiXCR to the public reads, then kept only in-frame beta chains. Each CDR3 protein gets just one entry, which takes the most common genes and DNA from the rows behind it. The V and J calls come from TCRdb's annotation, not from the publication. This sample holds about 750,000 distinct CDR3 sequences; roughly 20% were observed only once. The top ten clones comprise 15% to 20% of the sample.

This TCR was recovered from a male donor with ankylosing spondylitis. Recombination linked TRBV9 to TRBJ1-1; the D segment could be TRBD1, given 5 matching bases. The sequenced sample consisted of blood, either unsorted or a sorted T cell fraction (not recorded which). The nucleotide sequence is given as TGTGCCAGCAGCGCCGCACAAGACAGGAACACTGAAGCTTTCTTT. Its protein reads: CASSAAQDRNTEAFF.